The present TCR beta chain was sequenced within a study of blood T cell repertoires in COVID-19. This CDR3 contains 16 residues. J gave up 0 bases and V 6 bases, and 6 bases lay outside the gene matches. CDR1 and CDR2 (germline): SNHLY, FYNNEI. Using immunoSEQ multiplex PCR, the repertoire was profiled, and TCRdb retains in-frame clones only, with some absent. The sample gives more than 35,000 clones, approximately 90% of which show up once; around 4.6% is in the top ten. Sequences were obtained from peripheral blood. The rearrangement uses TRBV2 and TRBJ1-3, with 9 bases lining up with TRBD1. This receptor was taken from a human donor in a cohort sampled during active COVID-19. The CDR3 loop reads CASSRTGVVSGNTIYF. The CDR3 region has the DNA TGTGCCAGCAGCCGGACAGGGGTTGTCTCTGGAAACACCATATATTTT.